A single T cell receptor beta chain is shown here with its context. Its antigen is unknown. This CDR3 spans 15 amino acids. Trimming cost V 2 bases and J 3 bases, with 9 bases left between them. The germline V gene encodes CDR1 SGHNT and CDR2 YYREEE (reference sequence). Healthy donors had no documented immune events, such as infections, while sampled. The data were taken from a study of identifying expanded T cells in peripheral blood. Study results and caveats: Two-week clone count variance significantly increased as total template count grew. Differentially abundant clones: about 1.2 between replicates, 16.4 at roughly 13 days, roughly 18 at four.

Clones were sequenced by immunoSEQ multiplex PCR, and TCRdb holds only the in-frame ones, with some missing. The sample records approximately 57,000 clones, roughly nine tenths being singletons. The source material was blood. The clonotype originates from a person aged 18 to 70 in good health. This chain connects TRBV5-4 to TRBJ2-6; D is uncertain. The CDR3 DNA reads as TGTGCCAGCAGCTTTGCATGGAATGGGGCCAACGTCCTGACTTTC. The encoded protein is CASSFAWNGANVLTF.